The entry below gives a single TCR beta chain sequence along with its context. The antigen remains unidentified. The sample belongs to a study of cytomegalovirus exposure and HLA in healthy donors. Study-wide results and limits: A cluster of highly shared sequence variants was likely a sequencing artifact. Previously analyzed data showed that most TCR beta V segments were productive at a frequency of about 87% or about 30%.

The primer mix had 60 Vbeta and 13 Jbeta primers. Study processing details: In a later analysis, of roughly 83 million unique beta chains, roughly 11 million appeared in at least two donors. This table comes from immunoSEQ multiplex PCR, and its TCRdb copy is limited to in-frame clones, with some not included. That table supplies the V and J calls and clone size; D and trimming were determined from the DNA. The sample has nearly 200,000 clones, about 89% seen once; the top ten hold 1% to 1.5%. The length of the CDR3 is 14 residues. The chain links TRBV7-5 to TRBJ2-7; the listed D gene, TRBD1, was not tested against the DNA. TRBV7-5 is a documented pseudogene. This TCR derives from a young man in good health and CMV-seronegative. The sequencing input was PBMCs. The CDR3 loop is CASRTGTGPYEQYF. CDR3 bases: TGTGCCAGCAGGACCGGGACAGGGCCCTACGAGCAGTACTTC.